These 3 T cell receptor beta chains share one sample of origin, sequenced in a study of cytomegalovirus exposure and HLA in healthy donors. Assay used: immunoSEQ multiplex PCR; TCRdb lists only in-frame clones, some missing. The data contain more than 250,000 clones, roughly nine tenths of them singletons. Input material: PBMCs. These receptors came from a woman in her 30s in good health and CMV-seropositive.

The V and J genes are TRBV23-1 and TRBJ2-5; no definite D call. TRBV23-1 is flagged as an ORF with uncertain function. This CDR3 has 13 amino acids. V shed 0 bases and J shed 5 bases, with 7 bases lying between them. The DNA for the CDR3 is TGCGCCAGCAGTCAATCAAGGGTGGAGACCCAGTACTTC. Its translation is CASSQSRVETQYF.

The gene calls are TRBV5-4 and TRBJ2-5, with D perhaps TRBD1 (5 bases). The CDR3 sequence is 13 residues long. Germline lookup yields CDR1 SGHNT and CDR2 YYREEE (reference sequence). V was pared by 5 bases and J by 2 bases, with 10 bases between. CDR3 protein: CASRIQAQETQYF. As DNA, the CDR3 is TGTGCCAGCAGGATACAGGCTCAAGAGACCCAGTACTTC. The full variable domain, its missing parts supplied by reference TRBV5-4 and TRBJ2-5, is ETGVTQSPTHLIKTRGQQVTLRCSSQSGHNTVSWYQQALGQGPQFIFQYYREEENGRGNFPPRFSGLQFPNYSSELNVNALELDDSALYLCASRIQAQETQYFGPGTRLLVL.

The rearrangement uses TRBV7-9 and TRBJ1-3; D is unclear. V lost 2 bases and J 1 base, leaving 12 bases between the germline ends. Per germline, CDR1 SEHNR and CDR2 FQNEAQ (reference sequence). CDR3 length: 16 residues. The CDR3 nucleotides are TGTGCCAGCAGCTTAAAAGAGACCACGTCTGGAAACACCATATATTTT. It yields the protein CASSLKETTSGNTIYF.